This passage covers 14 T cell receptor beta chains from one sample sequenced in a study of blood T cell repertoires in COVID-19. Some clones are missing from TCRdb's copy, which holds only in-frame ones; the method was immunoSEQ multiplex PCR. The sample contains approximately 200,000 clones, 86% of which appear only once. Sequencing input: PBMCs or T cells enriched from blood (not recorded which). All receptors derive from a woman in her 30s who had recovered from COVID-19.

This rearrangement joins TRBV4-1 to TRBJ1-5; no clear D. The germline V gene has CDR1 MGHRA and CDR2 YSYEKL. V dropped 4 bases and J dropped 3 bases, with 13 bases sitting between them. There are 15 residues in the CDR3. In DNA, the CDR3 is TGCGCCAGCAGCCCGTACGCTGGCTCCAATCAGCCCCAGCATTTT. This sequence encodes CASSPYAGSNQPQHF.

The CDR3 DNA follows: TGTGCCAGCAGTTACGCGGGACAGGGGGCTTACTATGGCTACACCTTC. It yields the protein CASSYAGQGAYYGYTF. This rearrangement joins TRBV6-5 to TRBJ1-2, with TRBD1 matching 12 bases. Germline V gene data show CDR1 as MNHEY and CDR2 as SVGAGI. Trimming at V came to 2 bases and at J to 3 bases, leaving 4 bases not matched to a gene. The CDR3 sequence is 16 residues long.

The table lists this clone with a count of one. The CDR3 DNA sequence: TGCAGCGTTGGGACTAGCGGGGACCTGGAGTTCTTC. It specifies CSVGTSGDLEFF. This chain uses TRBV29-1 with TRBJ2-1; 12 bases map to TRBD2. CDR3 length: 12 residues. In germline, CDR1 is SQVTM, CDR2 ANQGSEA. Germline trimming cut 4 bases from V and 14 bases from J; bases unmatched to any gene: 6.

The chain has TRBV2 and TRBJ1-6, with D tentatively TRBD1 (5 bases). Trimming cost V 5 bases and J 4 bases, with 9 bases left between them. This CDR3 is 14 amino acids long. Germline loops: CDR1 SNHLY, CDR2 FYNNEI. The CDR3 nucleotides are TGTGCCAGCAGTTGGACACCTTATAATTCACCCCTCCACTTT. As protein: CASSWTPYNSPLHF.

The table lists this clone with a count of one. The chain has TRBV28 and TRBJ2-5; the D gene is possibly TRBD1 (5 bases). This CDR3 is 16 amino acids long. Germline V gene lookup returns CDR1 MDHEN and CDR2 SYDVKM. Trimming removed 6 bases at V and 4 bases at J, with 21 bases between. The CDR3 DNA is TGTGCCAGCAGCAAGGCACAGGTTATCTCGGCAGAGACCCAGTACTTC. Its protein product is CASSKAQVISAETQYF.

The chain has TRBV5-1 and TRBJ2-6; a weak D match, TRBD2 (6 bases). Trimming pared 0 bases from V and 0 bases from J, leaving 19 bases between. The length of the CDR3 is 20 residues. The germline CDR1 and CDR2 sequences are SGHRS and YFSETQ. This chain's CDR3 is CASSLEGRPQGGSGANVLTF. For the CDR3, the DNA is TGCGCCAGCAGCTTGGAAGGGCGGCCCCAGGGAGGCTCTGGGGCCAACGTCCTGACTTTC.

The CDR3 nucleotides read TGTGCCAGCAGTTCGAGGGCTGAAGAGACCCAGTACTTC. Translated: CASSSRAEETQYF. This chain joins TRBV12-3 or TRBV12-4 and TRBJ2-5; D perhaps matches TRBD2 (5 bases). Trimming took off 4 bases at V and 3 bases at J, with 9 bases between the two ends. This CDR3 has 13 amino acids.

This clone was seen just once. V gene TRBV5-4 combines with J gene TRBJ2-7, with 8 bases that match TRBD1. Losses at the gene ends were 4 bases for V and 5 bases for J; bases not matched to a gene: 5. The CDR3 extends over 13 amino acids. Germline CDR1 is SGHNT and CDR2 is YYREEE (reference sequence). DNA of the CDR3: TGTGCCAGCAGCGGACAGGGTTTCCACGAGCAGTACTTC. Encoded protein: CASSGQGFHEQYF.

The genes are TRBV7-3 and TRBJ1-1; no clear D. The germline V gene has CDR1 SGHTA and CDR2 FQGTGA. This CDR3 has 14 residues. V lost 3 bases to trimming and J lost 1 base, with 9 bases between them. Written as DNA, the CDR3 is TGTGCCAGCAGCTTGACACCGCAGAACACTGAAGCTTTCTTT. It yields the protein CASSLTPQNTEAFF.

This chain uses TRBV7-3 with TRBJ1-5; maybe TRBD1 (5 bases). CDR1 is SGHTA and CDR2 is FQGTGA in the germline V gene. This CDR3 region has 14 residues. V lost 5 bases and J lost 5, with 13 bases in between. The CDR3 DNA sequence: TGTGCCAGCAGCCCCCTGGGGGAGGATCAGCCCCAGCATTTT. Amino acid sequence: CASSPLGEDQPQHF.

The chain employs TRBV4-2 and TRBJ2-1; tentatively, D is TRBD2 (6 bases). The CDR3 is made up of 16 amino acids. Trimming removed 3 bases at V and 7 bases at J, with 19 bases between. Germline values: CDR1 LGHNA, CDR2 YNFKEQ. CDR3 amino acids: CASSQLLARTTNEQFF. The CDR3, as DNA: TGTGCCAGCAGCCAGCTCCTAGCGCGCACAACGAATGAGCAGTTCTTC.

For the CDR3, the DNA is TGCGCCAGCAGCCCCAGGGGACCCAAGAACACTGAAGCTTTCTTT. This sequence encodes CASSPRGPKNTEAFF. The rearrangement joins TRBV5-1 to TRBJ1-1; D may be TRBD1 (6 bases). CDR1 is SGHRS, CDR2 YFSETQ, per germline. This CDR3 has 15 amino acids. V lost 4 bases and J lost 1, with 14 bases in between.

This rearrangement joins TRBV5-4 to TRBJ2-5, with TRBD1 as a possible D gene (6 bases). Germline lookup yields CDR1 SGHNT and CDR2 YYREEE (reference sequence). The CDR3 has 15 amino acids. The ends were cut back, 4 bases at V and 5 bases at J, with 18 bases in the middle. The CDR3 protein is CASSRNEGDKETQYF. The CDR3 bases are TGTGCCAGCAGCCGAAACGAAGGGGACAAGGAGACCCAGTACTTC.

V and J are TRBV27 and TRBJ1-1, with D unclear. Germline CDR1 MNHEY, CDR2 SMNVEV (reference sequence). V lost 2 bases, J lost 5 bases, and 18 bases lay in between. The CDR3 has 16 residues. The DNA of the CDR3 is TGTGCCAGCAGTTTAGTCGGGGATGGGCCTAAAACTGAAGCTTTCTTT. It specifies CASSLVGDGPKTEAFF.